This T cell receptor (beta chain) was documented in a study of blood T cell repertoires in COVID-19. V lost 3 bases, J lost 6 bases, and 4 bases stayed unmatched. The CDR3 has 13 amino acids. Per germline, CDR1 DFQATT and CDR2 SNEGSKA (reference sequence). Only one count was recorded for this clone. The same CDR3 also results from other DNA sequences found in this sample. The method was immunoSEQ multiplex PCR; TCRdb's version includes in-frame clones alone and lacks a portion of them. The sample yields about 160,000 clones, approximately 87% seen once. This receptor was identified in a woman between 65 and 79 years old with acute or convalescent COVID-19. The rearrangement uses TRBV20-1 and TRBJ2-2; 7 bases line up with TRBD2. Source material: peripheral blood. The CDR3 sequence: CSASGGRAGELFF. In nucleotides, the CDR3 is TGCAGTGCTAGTGGCGGGAGAGCCGGGGAGCTGTTTTTT.